This T cell receptor (beta chain) was captured by sequencing in a study of blood T cell repertoires in COVID-19. Study context: The United States, Italy and Spain provided the acute and convalescent COVID-19 samples.

The CDR3 is 13 amino acids. The V gene's germline CDR1 is SGHRS and CDR2 YFSETQ. Trimming cost V 3 bases and J 5 bases, with 11 bases left between them. Repertoires were generated with immunoSEQ multiplex PCR, while TCRdb's copy carries only in-frame clones and drops some. The sample lists about 220,000 clones; 84% were seen once. The material sequenced was peripheral blood. This chain links TRBV5-1 with TRBJ1-2; a weak D match, TRBD1 (5 bases). This TCR was sampled from a woman in her 30s who had recovered from COVID-19. CDR3 bases: TGCGCCAGCAGCTCGGAGGGGCGATATGGCTACACCTTC. Its translation: CASSSEGRYGYTF.